This T cell receptor beta chain was identified during a study of blood T cell repertoires in COVID-19. The repertoire was sequenced with immunoSEQ multiplex PCR; TCRdb's copy has only in-frame clones and lacks some. Of 150,000 to 200,000 clones listed, roughly 80% are singletons. The source material was peripheral blood. This receptor was taken from a man aged 55 to 70 with active or convalescent COVID-19.

This CDR3 is CASSLTTGFQPQHF. In nucleotides, the CDR3 is TGTGCCAGCAGCTTAACGACAGGGTTTCAGCCCCAGCATTTT. The rearrangement links TRBV7-8 to TRBJ1-5; 7 nucleotides agree with TRBD1. The length of the CDR3 is 14 residues. Trimming took 2 bases from V and 6 from J; bases not matched to a gene: 4. The germline V gene has CDR1 SGHVS and CDR2 FQNEAQ.